This T cell receptor beta chain was recovered during a study of blood T cell repertoires in COVID-19 (TCRdb year 2020). About the full investigation: Collaborator samples came from the United States, Italy and Spain and covered acute and convalescent phases of COVID-19. The prospective study material was composed of cDNA or gDNA derived from T cells, B-cell-depleted T cells, or PBMCs. Subjects who had been exposed to COVID-19, were actively infected with it, or had recovered from it provided the deeply sampled blood TCRbeta repertoires that made up the dataset. The repertoires were released in a freely available public database meant as a resource for research on the immune response to SARS-CoV-2. Samples came from the ongoing ImmuneRACE study (first 160 participants) plus 1,254 subjects from 6 global collaborators. The sample metadata nearly always contained a de-identified subject ID, COVID-19 status, age in years and sex. HLA class I and class II types, where available, came from metadata supplied by the sample provider rather than from assay-based typing.

The collaborating institutions used their own protocols to collect whole blood in K2EDTA tubes. For TCRbeta analysis, collaborators shipped samples in one of three forms: frozen whole blood, isolated PBMCs, or DNA extracted from either of those sample types. Trimming at the junction amounts to 10 bases on V and 4 bases on J, and the germline ends lie 11 bases apart. From the germline V gene, CDR1 is ENHRY and CDR2 is SYGVKD. The CDR3, cysteine through phenylalanine, is 11 amino acids long. Only the CDR3 DNA is retained, 33 bases long and in frame from the first base. TCRbeta CDR3 regions were amplified from genomic DNA by means of the immunoSEQ Assay, a bias-controlled multiplex PCR. In the paper's pipeline: The number of nucleated cells in each sample was estimated from the amplification of reference gene primers within the assay. To quantify the absolute abundance of each unique TCRbeta CDR3 rearrangement, sequence reads were collapsed and filtered. For each sample, productive Simpson clonality was calculated as the square root of Simpson's diversity index across productive rearrangements. As stored in TCRdb, this immuneACCESS dataset retains in-frame rearrangements with V and J assigned. A fraction of the clones does not appear; measured against another copy, unresolved V genes explain less than half of the discrepancy, and the remainder lacks a known reason. V and J calls and clone size are as listed in that table; D and trimming were resolved from the DNA. This sample comprises some 80,000 clones, 79% of them detected only once. 5.4% of the sample belongs to the ten largest clones.

The paper as a whole reports these results and caveats: The amount of clinical and demographic metadata varied by source and participant and was provided uncurated.

Regarding this clone: Its antigen has not been determined. Base qualities are not provided; no much larger clone lies one nucleotide away.

The source is a woman of 80 years or more with active or convalescent COVID-19. The chain joins TRBV10-3 to TRBJ2-7; possibly the D gene is TRBD1, per 6 matching bases. Sequencing was performed on peripheral blood. The bases are TGTGCCACAAAAACAGGGTACGAGCAGTACTTC. It encodes CATKTGYEQYF.